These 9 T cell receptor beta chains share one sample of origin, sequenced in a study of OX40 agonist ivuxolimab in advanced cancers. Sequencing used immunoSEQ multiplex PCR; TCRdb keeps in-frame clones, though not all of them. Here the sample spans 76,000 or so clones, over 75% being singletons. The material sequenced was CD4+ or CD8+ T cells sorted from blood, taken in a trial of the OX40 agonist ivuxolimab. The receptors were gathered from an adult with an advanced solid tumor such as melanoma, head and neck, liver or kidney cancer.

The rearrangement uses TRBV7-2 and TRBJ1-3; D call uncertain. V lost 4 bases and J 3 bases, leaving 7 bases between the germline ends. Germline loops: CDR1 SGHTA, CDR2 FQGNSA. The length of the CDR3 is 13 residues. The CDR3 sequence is CASSSNLGNTIYF. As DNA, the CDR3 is TGTGCCAGCAGCTCTAACCTTGGAAACACCATATATTTT. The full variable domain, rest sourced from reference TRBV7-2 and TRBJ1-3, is GAGVSQSPSNKVTEKGKDVELRCDPISGHTALYWYRQSLGQGLEFLIYFQGNSAPDKSGLPSDRFSAERTGGSVSTLTIQRTQQEDSAVYLCASSSNLGNTIYFGEGSWLTVV.

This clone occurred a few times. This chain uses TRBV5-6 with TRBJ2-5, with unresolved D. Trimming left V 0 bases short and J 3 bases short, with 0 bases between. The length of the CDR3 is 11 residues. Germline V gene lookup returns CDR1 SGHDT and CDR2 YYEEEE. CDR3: CASSLEETQYF. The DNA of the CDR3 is TGTGCCAGCAGCTTGGAAGAGACCCAGTACTTC.

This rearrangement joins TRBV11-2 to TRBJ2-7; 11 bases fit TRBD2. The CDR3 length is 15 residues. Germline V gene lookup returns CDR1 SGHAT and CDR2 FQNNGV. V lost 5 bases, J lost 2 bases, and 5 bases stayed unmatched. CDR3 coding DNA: TGTGCCAGCAGCCCCTTAGCGGGGGGGCCCTACGAGCAGTACTTC. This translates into CASSPLAGGPYEQYF.

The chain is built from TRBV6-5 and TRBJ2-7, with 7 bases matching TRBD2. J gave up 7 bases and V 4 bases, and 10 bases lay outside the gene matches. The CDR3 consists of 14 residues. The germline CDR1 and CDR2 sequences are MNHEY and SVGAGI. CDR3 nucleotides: TGTGCCAGCAGTTCTGGGACGGGGGGTAGGGAGCAGTACTTC. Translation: CASSSGTGGREQYF.

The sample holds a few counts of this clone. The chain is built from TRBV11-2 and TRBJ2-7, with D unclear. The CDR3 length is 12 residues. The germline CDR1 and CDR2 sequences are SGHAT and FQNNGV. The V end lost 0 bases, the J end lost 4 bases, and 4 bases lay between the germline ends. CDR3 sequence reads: CASSLDRYEQYF. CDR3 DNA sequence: TGTGCCAGCAGCTTAGATCGTTACGAGCAGTACTTC.

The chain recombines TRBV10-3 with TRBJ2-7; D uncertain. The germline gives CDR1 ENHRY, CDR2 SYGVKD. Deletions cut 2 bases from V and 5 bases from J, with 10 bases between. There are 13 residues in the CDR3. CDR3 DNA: TGTGCCATCAGTGAGCCGGCAACAGACGAGCAGTACTTC. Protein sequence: CAISEPATDEQYF.

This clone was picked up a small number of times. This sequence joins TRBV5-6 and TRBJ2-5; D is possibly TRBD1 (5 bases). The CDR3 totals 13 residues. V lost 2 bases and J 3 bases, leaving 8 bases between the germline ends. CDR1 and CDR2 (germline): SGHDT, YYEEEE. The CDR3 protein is CASSFDRKETQYF. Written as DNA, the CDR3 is TGTGCCAGCAGCTTCGACAGAAAAGAGACCCAGTACTTC.

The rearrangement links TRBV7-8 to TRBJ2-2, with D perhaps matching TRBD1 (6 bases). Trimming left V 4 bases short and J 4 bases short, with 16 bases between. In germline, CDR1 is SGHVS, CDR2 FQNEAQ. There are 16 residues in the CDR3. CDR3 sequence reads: CASSSMGRGRTGELFF. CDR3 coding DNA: TGTGCCAGCAGCTCCATGGGCAGGGGACGCACCGGGGAGCTGTTTTTT.

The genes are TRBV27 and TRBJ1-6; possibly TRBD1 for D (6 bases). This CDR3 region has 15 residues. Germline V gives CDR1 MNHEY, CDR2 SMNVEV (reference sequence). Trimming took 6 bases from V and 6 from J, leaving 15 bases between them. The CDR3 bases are TGTGCCAGCAGGGATTCAGGGGCATCTAATTCACCCCTCCACTTT. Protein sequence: CASRDSGASNSPLHF.